The clone carrying this T cell receptor beta chain has ten or more counts. As yet, its antigen is unknown. Aged 18 to 65, the patients had hyperthyroidism that was newly diagnosed and had lasted under 2 months. Uncontrolled infection, other autoimmune disease, pregnancy and lactation each barred patients from inclusion. The PBMCs were sourced from fresh peripheral blood (10 ml). The sample comes from a study of T cells in Graves' hyperthyroidism and ophthalmopathy. RNA transcripts gave rise to amplified TCR beta CDR3 regions. The TCR CDR3 was amplified in a first-round RT-PCR using the HTBI primer set. From the multiplex PCR reads, TCRdb called clonotypes with MiXCR, one entry per CDR3 protein. The repertoire consists of roughly 100,000 distinct CDR3 sequences, with about 45% occurring once and the leading ten covering approximately 27%. The study, taken as a whole, reports: Most thyroid clonotypes that were expanded above 0.001 also turned up in blood.

The junction had 8 bases not matched to a gene; V was cut back by 5 bases and J by 8 bases. The CDR3 loop spans 15 amino acids. Germline loops: CDR1 LNHDA, CDR2 SQIVND (reference sequence). This clonotype was sampled from a man in his forties with Graves' hyperthyroidism. Sequenced input: blood. This sequence joins TRBV19 and TRBJ1-4, with 10 bases matching TRBD1. Here the CDR3 DNA reads TGTGCCAGTAGTCTGGGGGACAGGGGATTCGAAAAACTGTTTTTT. Amino acid sequence: CASSLGDRGFEKLFF.